This T cell receptor (beta chain) was obtained from a study of blood T cell repertoires in COVID-19. Study-level information: Acute and convalescent COVID-19 specimens originated in the United States, Italy and Spain. PBMCs, B-cell-depleted T cells, or T cells were the source of the cDNA or gDNA that made up the material.

Original processing notes: Amplification of reference gene primers was used by the study to estimate nucleated cell counts. This table comes from immunoSEQ multiplex PCR, and its TCRdb copy is limited to in-frame clones, with some not included. Clone size and the V and J calls come from that table; the DNA yielded D and trimming. The sample consists of 55,000 to 95,000 clones, 81% of them appearing once. The CDR3 totals 14 residues. Germline loops: CDR1 MGHRA, CDR2 YSYEKL. V shed 2 bases, J shed 10 bases, and the junction held 7 bases outside the gene matches. Only a few counts were recorded for this clone.

Source material: peripheral blood. V gene TRBV4-1 combines with J gene TRBJ1-2, with 10 bases matching TRBD1. This clonotype was sampled from a woman in her sixties or seventies with acute or convalescent COVID-19. The CDR3 protein is CASSQLTGGTVYTF. CDR3 nucleotides: TGCGCCAGCAGCCAATTGACAGGGGGCACCGTCTACACCTTC.